This TCR beta chain emerged from a study of cytomegalovirus exposure and HLA in healthy donors. Overall study context: Later analysis reported that the approximately 130 validation repertoires shared the platform of the 600 to 750 first-cohort repertoires. Findings of the study overall: A later analysis found first-cohort TCR clusters tended to co-occur in the 120 validation repertoires. Accounts indicate the classifier identified cytomegalovirus status with strong specificity and sensitivity.

Details on this clone: Its antigen remains unknown.

This CDR3 comprises 16 residues. V dropped 4 bases and J dropped 5; count of bases not matched to a gene: 10. The germline gives CDR1 KGHSH, CDR2 LQKENI. Here immunoSEQ multiplex PCR was the method, and the copy in TCRdb shows in-frame clones only, minus some. The profile shows under 150,000 clones, roughly 86% of them singletons. The source of this sequence is a young man in good health and CMV-seropositive. The specimen sequenced was PBMCs. The J gene is TRBJ2-3, the V gene TRBV18, with 9 bases matching TRBD1. The CDR3: CASSRTTGGIGDTQYF. CDR3 bases: TGTGCCAGCTCACGAACGACAGGGGGAATTGGAGATACGCAGTATTTT.